This T cell receptor (beta chain) is drawn from a study of blood T cell repertoires in COVID-19. Assay used: immunoSEQ multiplex PCR; TCRdb lists only in-frame clones, some missing. The table lists 270,000 or so clones, approximately 82% of them singletons. The CDR3 covers 15 residues. Germline trimming cut 2 bases from V and 7 bases from J; bases unmatched to any gene: 6. Per the germline V gene, CDR1 is MNHNY and CDR2 is SVGAGI (reference sequence). The gene calls are TRBV6-6 and TRBJ2-2; 8 bases align to TRBD2. Input material: peripheral blood. This sequence originates from a young woman with acute or convalescent COVID-19. CDR3 loop: CASSYGWAGGGELFF. The CDR3 DNA follows: TGTGCCAGCAGTTACGGTTGGGCGGGAGGCGGGGAGCTGTTTTTT.